This is a list of T cell receptor beta chains from one sample in a study of molecular identifiers for immune sequencing clone quantification. A single record per CDR3 protein comes from TCRdb applying MiXCR to the PCR reads. The sample includes some 580,000 distinct CDR3 sequences, 25% of them seen just once. The sample comprised naive CD8+ T cells from blood, with Jurkat cell RNA spiked in. Receptor source: a human donor in good health. Some libraries in this study had Jurkat cell RNA spiked in. CDR3s include the opening cysteine and the closing phenylalanine or tryptophan. Each record gives: V gene, D gene, J gene, clone size, CDR3 DNA, CDR3 protein. A D gene is named only where the DNA matches it firmly. Clone size appears in some rows only: once, few, many, or a class for an expanded clone.

TRBV13,TRBD1,TRBJ1-1,many,TGTGCCAGCAGCTCTTCAGGGGGCAGGAACACTGAAGCTTTCTTT,CASSSSGGRNTEAFF
TRBV12-3/TRBV12-4,TRBD1,TRBJ1-4,NA,TGTGCCAACAGTTTAGTGGGGACAGGGGAAGAGGAAAAACTGTTTTTT,CANSLVGTGEEEKLFF
TRBV11-2,TRBD1,TRBJ2-7,many,TGTGCCAGCAGCTTATGGGACAGGGAGGGCGAGCAGTACTTC,CASSLWDREGEQYF
TRBV7-9,NA,TRBJ2-4,NA,TGTGCCTGCCAGAGCCCGGGACGCTTAGCCAAAAACATTCAGTACTTC,CACQSPGRLAKNIQYF
TRBV7-9,TRBD2,TRBJ2-2,many,TGTGCCAGCAGCCCCACTAGCGGGACCAACACCGGGGAGCTGTTTTTT,CASSPTSGTNTGELFF
TRBV20-1,TRBD1,TRBJ2-3,few,TGCAGTGCTCCCAACATCGACAGGGTCCGCACAGATACGCAGTATTTT,CSAPNIDRVRTDTQYF
TRBV5-3,NA,TRBJ1-3,NA,TGTGCCAGCAGTAAAACACCCGACTCTGGAAACAGCATATATTTT,CASSKTPDSGNSIYF
TRBV29-1,TRBD1,TRBJ2-5,many,TGCAGCGTTGAAGTTAGCAGGGGGCGAGAGACCCAGTACTTC,CSVEVSRGRETQYF
TRBV5-1,NA,TRBJ1-1,few,TGCGCCAGCAGCTCGGGACCGCTTATGAACACTGAAGCTTTCTTT,CASSSGPLMNTEAFF
TRBV30,NA,TRBJ2-3,many,TGTGCCTGGAGTGTACTCTCGACCCACACAGATACGCAGTATTTT,CAWSVLSTHTDTQYF
TRBV27,TRBD1,TRBJ1-3,NA,TGTGCCAGCAGTCCCCTTGGGGAGGGGGCTGGAGACACCATATATTTT,CASSPLGEGAGDTIYF
TRBV28,NA,TRBJ1-2,NA,TGTGCCAGCGTGACCCCTCAGGCCACGGGCAGGACCCTTAACTATGGCTACGCCTTC,CASVTPQATGRTLNYGYAF
TRBV10-3,NA,TRBJ2-2,NA,TGTGCCATCAGTGCCAACGGGGAGCTGTTTTTT,CAISANGELFF
TRBV27,NA,TRBJ2-5,few,TGTGCCAGCAGTTTAGATGGTACTACTACCACGCAAGAGACCCAGTACTTC,CASSLDGTTTTQETQYF
TRBV28,NA,TRBJ2-5,NA,TGTGCCAGCAGTTTAATACAGGACAGCTATCAAGAGACCCAGTACTTC,CASSLIQDSYQETQYF
TRBV13,TRBD2,TRBJ2-3,few,TGTGCCAGCAGCCCCCGGGGAGCGGGAGGGCCAACAGATACGCAGTATTTT,CASSPRGAGGPTDTQYF
TRBV10-3,NA,TRBJ2-7,few,TGTGCCATCAGTGACGATCTAGCTGGCCCGCACTCCTACGAGCAGTACTTC,CAISDDLAGPHSYEQYF
TRBV4-2,TRBD1,TRBJ2-5,few,TGTGCCAGCAGCCAAGACGCCGGGACAGTCCAAGAGACCCAGTACTTC,CASSQDAGTVQETQYF
TRBV9,TRBD2,TRBJ2-7,NA,TGTGCCAGCCGCGGGGGGGGTAGGACCGTCGACGAGCAGTACTTC,CASRGGGRTVDEQYF
TRBV19,NA,TRBJ2-3,many,TGTGCCAGTAGTACCTTCGGGGCGGCAGATACGCAGTATTTT,CASSTFGAADTQYF
TRBV30,NA,TRBJ2-5,NA,TGTGCCTGGAGTGTACGGGCCGAGACCCAGTACTTC,CAWSVRAETQYF
TRBV20-1,NA,TRBJ1-1,NA,TGCAGTGCTAGAGATCTAATCTTGAGTACATCCACTGAAGCTTTCTTT,CSARDLILSTSTEAFF
TRBV29-1,NA,TRBJ2-6,many,TGCAGCGTTGCGGAGTACGTTAGTGGGGCCAACGTCCTGACTTTC,CSVAEYVSGANVLTF
TRBV7-8,TRBD2,TRBJ2-5,NA,TGTGCCAGCAACCTACGGGGGGTCCTCCAAGAGACCCAGTACTTC,CASNLRGVLQETQYF
TRBV3-2,NA,TRBJ2-7,NA,TGTGCCAGCAGCCAACCAAGAGACAGGGGAGACTACGAGCAGTACTTC,CASSQPRDRGDYEQYF
TRBV7-8,NA,TRBJ2-3,many,TGTGCCAGCAGCTCCCCCGACGTACTCACAGATACGCAGTATTTT,CASSSPDVLTDTQYF
TRBV9,NA,TRBJ1-1,NA,TGTGCCAGCAGCTTCGGACAAAACACTGAAGCTCTCTTT,CASSFGQNTEALF
TRBV5-1,NA,TRBJ2-7,NA,TGTGCCAGCAGCTTGGATCCGGGGATCTCGTACTACGAGCAGTACTTC,CASSLDPGISYYEQYF
TRBV6-5,TRBD2,TRBJ2-2,few,TGTGCCAGCAGTTACGCCCTACTAGCGGGAGGTCTAGGGGAGCTGTTTTTT,CASSYALLAGGLGELFF
TRBV7-2,NA,TRBJ1-5,many,TGTGCCAGCAGCCCCCCCGAGGGTAATCAGCCCCAGCATTTT,CASSPPEGNQPQHF
TRBV7-2,NA,TRBJ1-1,many,TGTGCCAGCAGCTTAGTAGGGCAGTCTCCAACTGAAGCTTTCTTT,CASSLVGQSPTEAFF
TRBV4-1,NA,TRBJ1-5,few,TGCGCCAGCAGCCGGGCTATTGGCCAGCCCCAGCATTTT,CASSRAIGQPQHF
TRBV11-2,NA,TRBJ1-5,few,TGTGCCAGCAGCGCCGGGACGTCGTACAGCAATCAGCCCCAGCATTTT,CASSAGTSYSNQPQHF
TRBV6-2/TRBV6-3,TRBD2,TRBJ2-5,few,TGTGCCAGCAGGATAGCGGGAGGGCCTCCGTACTTC,CASRIAGGPPYF
TRBV21-1,NA,TRBJ1-5,many,TGTGCCAGCAGCAAAGTTGTACAGGGAACCGCTAGCAATCAGCCCCAGCATTTT,CASSKVVQGTASNQPQHF
TRBV6-5,NA,TRBJ2-2,many,TGTGCCAGCAGTTACGGGACAAGAGTTTACACCGGGGAGCTGTTTTTT,CASSYGTRVYTGELFF
TRBV2,NA,TRBJ2-3,few,TGTACCAGCAGTGAATTTCGAACAGATACGCAGTATTTT,CTSSEFRTDTQYF
TRBV27,NA,TRBJ2-1,few,TGTGCCAGCAGTTTATCGAACAGCGGTCCCTACAATGAGCAGTTCTTC,CASSLSNSGPYNEQFF
TRBV4-1,NA,TRBJ2-7,NA,TGCGCCAGCAGCCCCGGGGGACTCTCCGAGCAGTACTTC,CASSPGGLSEQYF
TRBV4-3,NA,TRBJ1-5,many,TGCGCCAGCAGCCAAGTTCGGAGCAATCAGCCCCAGCATTTT,CASSQVRSNQPQHF
TRBV6-1,TRBD1,TRBJ1-5,NA,TGTGCCAGCATGGGGACAGGGTCCCAGCATTTT,CASMGTGSQHF
TRBV6-5,TRBD2,TRBJ2-7,NA,TGTGCCAGCAGTTACTCGACTAGCGGGAAGAAAGAGCAGTACTTC,CASSYSTSGKKEQYF
TRBV5-1,TRBD1,TRBJ2-3,many,TGCGCCAGCAGCCCCCAGACAGGGGATGTGACAGATACGCAGTATTTT,CASSPQTGDVTDTQYF
TRBV19,NA,TRBJ2-3,many,TGTGCCAGTAGTATAGTGTTCGGGGCTCCAGATACGCAGTATTTT,CASSIVFGAPDTQYF